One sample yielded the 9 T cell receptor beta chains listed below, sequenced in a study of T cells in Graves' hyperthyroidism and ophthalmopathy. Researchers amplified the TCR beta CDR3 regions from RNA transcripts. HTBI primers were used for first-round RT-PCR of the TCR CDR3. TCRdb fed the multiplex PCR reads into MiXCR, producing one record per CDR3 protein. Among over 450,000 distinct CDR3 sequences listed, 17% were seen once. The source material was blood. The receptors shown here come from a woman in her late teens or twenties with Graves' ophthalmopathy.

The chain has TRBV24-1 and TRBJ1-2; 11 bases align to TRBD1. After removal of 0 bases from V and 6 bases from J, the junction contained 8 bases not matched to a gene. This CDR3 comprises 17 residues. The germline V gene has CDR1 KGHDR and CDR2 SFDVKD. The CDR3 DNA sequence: TGTGCCACCAGTGATTTGACCGGGACAGGGGGTTTGGATGGCTACACCTTC. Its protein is CATSDLTGTGGLDGYTF.

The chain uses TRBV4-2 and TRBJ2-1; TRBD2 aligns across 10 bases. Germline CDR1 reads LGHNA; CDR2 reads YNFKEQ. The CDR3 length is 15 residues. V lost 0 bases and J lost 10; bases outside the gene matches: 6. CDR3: CASSQEFGTSAEQFF. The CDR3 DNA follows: TGTGCCAGCAGCCAAGAATTTGGGACTAGCGCCGAGCAGTTCTTC.

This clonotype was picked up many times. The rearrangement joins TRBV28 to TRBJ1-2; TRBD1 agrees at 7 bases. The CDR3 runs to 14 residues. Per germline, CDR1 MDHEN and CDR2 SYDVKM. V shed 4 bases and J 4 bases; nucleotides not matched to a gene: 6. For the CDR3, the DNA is TGTGCCAGCAGTTCTCCGGGACAGCCCTATGGCTACACCTTC. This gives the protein CASSSPGQPYGYTF.

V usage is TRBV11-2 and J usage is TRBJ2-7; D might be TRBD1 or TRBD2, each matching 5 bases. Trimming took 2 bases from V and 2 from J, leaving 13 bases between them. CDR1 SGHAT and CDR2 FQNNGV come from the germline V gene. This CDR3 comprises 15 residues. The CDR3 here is CASSLTGTQPYEQYF. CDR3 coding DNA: TGTGCCAGCAGCTTAACCGGGACGCAGCCCTACGAGCAGTACTTC.

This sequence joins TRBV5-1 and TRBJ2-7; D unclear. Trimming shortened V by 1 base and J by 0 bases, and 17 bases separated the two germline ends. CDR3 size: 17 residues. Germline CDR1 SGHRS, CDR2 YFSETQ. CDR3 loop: CASSLYFSIRHSYEQYF. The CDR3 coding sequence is TGCGCCAGCAGCTTGTATTTCTCGATCAGGCACTCCTACGAGCAGTACTTC. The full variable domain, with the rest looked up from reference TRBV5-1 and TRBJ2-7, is KAGVTQTPRYLIKTRGQQVTLSCSPISGHRSVSWYQQTPGQGLQFLFEYFSETQRNKGNFPGRFSGRQFSNSRSEMNVSTLELGDSALYLCASSLYFSIRHSYEQYFGPGTRLTVT.

CDR3 residues: CASSYSRSGANTGELFF. DNA of the CDR3: TGTGCCAGCAGTTACTCGAGGTCGGGGGCGAACACCGGGGAGCTGTTTTTT. This chain connects TRBV6-2 or TRBV6-3 to TRBJ2-2; D is perhaps TRBD2 (6 bases). V shed 0 bases and J shed 0 bases, with 11 bases lying between them. Germline CDR1 and CDR2: MNHEY and SVGEGT. This CDR3 is 17 amino acids long.

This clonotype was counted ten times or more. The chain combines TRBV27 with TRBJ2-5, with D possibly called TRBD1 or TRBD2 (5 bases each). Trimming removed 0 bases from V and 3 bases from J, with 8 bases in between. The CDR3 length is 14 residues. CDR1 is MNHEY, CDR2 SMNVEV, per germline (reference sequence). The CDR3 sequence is CASSLSRGEETQYF. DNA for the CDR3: TGTGCCAGCAGTTTATCGAGAGGGGAAGAGACCCAGTACTTC.

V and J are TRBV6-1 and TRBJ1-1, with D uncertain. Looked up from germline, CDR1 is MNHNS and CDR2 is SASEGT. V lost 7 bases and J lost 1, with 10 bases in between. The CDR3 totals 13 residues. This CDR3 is CASIGLPNTEAFF. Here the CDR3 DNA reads TGTGCCAGCATCGGACTGCCGAACACTGAAGCTTTCTTT.

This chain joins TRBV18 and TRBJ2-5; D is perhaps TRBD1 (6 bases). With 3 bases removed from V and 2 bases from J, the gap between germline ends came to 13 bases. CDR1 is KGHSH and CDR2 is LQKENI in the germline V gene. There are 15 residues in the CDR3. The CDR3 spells CASSPQTGEQETQYF. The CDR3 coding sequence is TGTGCCAGCTCACCTCAGACAGGCGAACAAGAGACCCAGTACTTC.